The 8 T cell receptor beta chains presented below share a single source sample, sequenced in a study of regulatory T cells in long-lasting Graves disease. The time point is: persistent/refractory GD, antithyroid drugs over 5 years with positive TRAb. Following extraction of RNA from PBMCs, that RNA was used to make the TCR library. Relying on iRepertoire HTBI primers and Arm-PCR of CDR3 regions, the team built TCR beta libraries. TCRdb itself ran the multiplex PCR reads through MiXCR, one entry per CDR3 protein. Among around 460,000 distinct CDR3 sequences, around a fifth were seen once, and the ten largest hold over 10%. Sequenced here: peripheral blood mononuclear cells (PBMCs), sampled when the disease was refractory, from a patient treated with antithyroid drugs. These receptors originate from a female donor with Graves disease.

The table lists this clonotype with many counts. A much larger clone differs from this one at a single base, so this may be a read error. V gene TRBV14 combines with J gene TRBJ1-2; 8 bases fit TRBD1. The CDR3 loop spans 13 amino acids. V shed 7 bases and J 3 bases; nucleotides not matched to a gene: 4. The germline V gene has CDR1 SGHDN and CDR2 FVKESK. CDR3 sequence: CASTPGQDYGYTF. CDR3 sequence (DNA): TGTGCCAGCACCCCGGGACAGGACTATGGCTACACCTTC. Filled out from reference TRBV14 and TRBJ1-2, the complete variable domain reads EAGVTQFPSHSVIEKGQTVTLRCDPISGHDNLYWYRRVMGKEIKFLLHFVKESKQDESGMPNNRFLAERTGGTYSTLKVQPAELEDSGVYFCASTPGQDYGYTFGSGTRLTVV.

The CDR3 nucleotides are TGCGCCAGCAGCTATGGGGACAGGGGAGTGGACACCATATATTTT. It codes for CASSYGDRGVDTIYF. V gene TRBV5-1 combines with J gene TRBJ1-3; 10 positions agree with TRBD1. The CDR3 runs 15 residues. Trimming removed 3 bases from V and 8 bases from J; junction bases left unmatched: 8. Germline-derived CDR1 and CDR2 are SGHRS and YFSETQ.

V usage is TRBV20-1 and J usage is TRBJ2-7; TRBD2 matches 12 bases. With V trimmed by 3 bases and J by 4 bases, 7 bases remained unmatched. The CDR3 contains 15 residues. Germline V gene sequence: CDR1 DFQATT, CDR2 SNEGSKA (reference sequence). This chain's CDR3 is CSARDYTSGRYEQYF. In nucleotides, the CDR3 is TGCAGTGCTAGGGATTATACTAGCGGGAGGTACGAGCAGTACTTC.

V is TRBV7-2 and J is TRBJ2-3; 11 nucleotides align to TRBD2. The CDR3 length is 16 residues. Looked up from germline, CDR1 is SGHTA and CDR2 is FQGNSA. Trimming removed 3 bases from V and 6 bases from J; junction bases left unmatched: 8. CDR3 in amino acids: CASSLRPSGGFDTQYF. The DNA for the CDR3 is TGTGCCAGCAGCTTGCGCCCTAGCGGGGGGTTTGATACGCAGTATTTT.

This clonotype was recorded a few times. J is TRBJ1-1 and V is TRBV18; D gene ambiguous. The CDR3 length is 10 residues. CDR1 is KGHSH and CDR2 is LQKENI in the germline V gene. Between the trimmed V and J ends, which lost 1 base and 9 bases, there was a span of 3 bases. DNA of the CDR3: TGTGCCAGCTCACCACGGCAAGCTTTCTTT. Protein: CASSPRQAFF.

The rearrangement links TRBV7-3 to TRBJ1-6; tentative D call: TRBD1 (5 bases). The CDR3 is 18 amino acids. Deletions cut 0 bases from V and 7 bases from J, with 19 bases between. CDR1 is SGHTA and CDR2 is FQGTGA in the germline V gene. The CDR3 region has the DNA TGTGCCAGCAGCTTAACGGGGCTGATCAGGGACCACAATTCACCCCTCCACTTT. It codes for CASSLTGLIRDHNSPLHF.

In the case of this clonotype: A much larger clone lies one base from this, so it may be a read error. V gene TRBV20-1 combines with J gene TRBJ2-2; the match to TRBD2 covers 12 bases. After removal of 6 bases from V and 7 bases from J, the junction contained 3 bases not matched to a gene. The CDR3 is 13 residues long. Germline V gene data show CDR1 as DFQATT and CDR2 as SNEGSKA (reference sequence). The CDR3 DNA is TGCAGTGCAAGGACTAGCGGGATCGGGGAGCTGTTTTTT. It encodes CSARTSGIGELFF.

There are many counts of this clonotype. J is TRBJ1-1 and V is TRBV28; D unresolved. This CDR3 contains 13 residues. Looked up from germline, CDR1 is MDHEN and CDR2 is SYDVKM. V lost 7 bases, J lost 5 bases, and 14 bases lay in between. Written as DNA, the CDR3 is TGTGCCAGCACCAATCCGGGCGATACTGAAGCTTTCTTT. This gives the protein CASTNPGDTEAFF.